The T cell receptor (beta chain) described here comes from a study of blood T cells in healthy people across ages. Whole-study results and caveats: TCR beta diversity tracked closely with naive T cell percentage.

The V gene's germline CDR1 is LNHNV and CDR2 YYDKDF (reference sequence). CDR3 size: 14 residues. The V gene lost 2 bases and the J gene lost 4 bases, with 12 bases spanning the gap. In the case of this clonotype: Its antigen is currently unknown.

A J-beta primer mix and a sample-barcoded 5' primer were used in a second PCR of about 7 to 12 cycles. Every cDNA molecule carried a tag from a template-switch adaptor bearing 12 random nucleotides. TCRdb re-analysed the 5' RACE reads in MiXCR, keeping a single row per CDR3 protein. The table lists roughly 830,000 distinct CDR3 sequences, approximately 67% of them singletons. The source is a man aged 25 to 45 in good health. Sample: blood. The chain has TRBV15 and TRBJ2-7; no reliable D call. CDR3 nucleotides: TGTGCCACCAGCAGAACTGGGGTGGGTTACGAGCAGTACTTC. It specifies CATSRTGVGYEQYF.